Sequencing of this T cell receptor beta chain was carried out in a study of blood T cells in healthy people across ages (dated by TCRdb to between 2015 and 2016). Regarding the research as a whole: Template switching captured roughly one uniquely barcoded TCR beta cDNA molecule per two T cells in model experiments. The donors were divided into four age groups: young (average around 15 years), middle-aged (about 40), aged (roughly 66) and long-lived (about 79). Two additional independent replicas of 1 million unique cDNA reads from the same blood draw were analyzed for two donors (one aged 18 to 29 and one aged 80 or older). Using deep sequencing normalized with unique cDNA molecular identifiers, the study measured how TCR beta repertoire diversity changes with age. To avoid experimental bias, donors of different ages were distributed randomly across sequencing lanes. What the research found in general, with its limitations: Compared with the aged group, more naive CD4+ T cells, fewer expanded clones and increased TCR diversity were shown by the long-lived group, suggesting age selection. The CMV infection status of donors was not known, potentially confounding age-related changes in expanded clonotypes. A strong correlation was found between observed TCR beta diversity and the percentage of naive T cells measured by flow cytometry. Estimates of total diversity based on one million sequenced T cells were considered lower bounds and underestimates. Because profiling used bulk unsorted PBMCs, naive and antigen-experienced compartments could not be compared conclusively. As age increased, observed TCR beta diversity per million T cells dropped in a roughly linear way, and a significant reduction was already evident by age 40.

Points on this clonotype: No antigen is known for it. A junction boundary mismatches the germline segment, possibly from a read error.

CDR1 DFQATT and CDR2 SNEGSKA were looked up in the germline V gene (reference sequence). Including the terminal cysteine and phenylalanine, the CDR3 comprises 14 residues. Kept here is only the CDR3 DNA, which spans 42 bases and is read in frame from base 1. The roughly 39 donors, aged about 6 to 95 years, were systemically healthy Caucasian individuals from Russia. About 10 milliliters of peripheral blood were collected from each donor into EDTA-treated Vacutainer tubes. Ficoll-Paque density-gradient centrifugation was used to isolate PBMCs, with at least 7 million obtained per sample. Trizol reagent was used to extract total RNA from PBMCs, with at least 5.5 micrograms per sample. For every donor, flow cytometry on a PBMC aliquot measured the percentage of naive CD45RAhigh/CD27high T cells. Libraries were prepared through 5' RACE. The sequencer was an Illumina HiSeq 2500. A second PCR of about 7 to 12 cycles was run with a J-beta primer mix and a sample-barcoded 5' primer. A unique molecular identifier was introduced onto each TCR beta cDNA molecule by a template-switch 5' adaptor carrying 12 random nucleotides. Each sample yielded at least 2.5 million CDR3-containing paired-end reads. All of the RNA was converted into first-strand cDNA using the Mint cDNA synthesis kit, with a TRBC-specific oligonucleotide serving as the primer. All cDNA was treated with uracil-DNA glycosylase and then went through a first 18-cycle PCR with the universal primers M1SS and BC2_uni_R. The paper's data handling went like this. For normalization, 1 million high-quality reads were randomly selected from each sample, with every read carrying a distinct molecular identifier. Instead of being binned into consensus sequences, reads that shared molecular identifiers were thrown out. MiTCR, run with a Q25 quality threshold and the strictest error-elimination algorithm, handled CDR3 identification, clonotype clustering and error correction. A nonparametric unseen species model with Euler transformation was used to estimate a lower bound on total TCR beta diversity. TCRdb reran the public reads through fastp at Q25 and MiXCR, keeping productive beta chains. CDR3 protein sequences are deduplicated, and each keeps its most common genes and DNA. The V and J calls were determined by TCRdb, not by the authors. Recorded for this sample are 1.5 million to 2 million distinct CDR3 sequences; 49% of them occurred a single time. The leading ten clones occupy more than 2% of the sample.

This receptor was obtained from a woman aged 35 to 49 in good health. Sequenced material: blood. The rearranged chain carries TRBV20-1 and TRBJ2-4; the D gene cannot be named for sure. The nucleotide sequence reads TGCGGTGCAACAAGTACGCTCCCCAAAAACATTCAGTACTTC. Its protein product is CGATSTLPKNIQYF.